A selection of T cell receptor beta chains follows, all from one sample in a study of blood T cell repertoires in COVID-19. Clones were read by immunoSEQ multiplex PCR, and TCRdb kept only the in-frame ones, dropping some. The sample has about 260,000 clones, about 87% seen once. Source material: peripheral blood. These TCRs come from a human donor in a cohort sampled during active COVID-19. CDR3s leave out the opening cysteine and the closing phenylalanine or tryptophan.

v_gene	j_gene	CDR3aa
TRBV7-2	TRBJ2-2	ASSLARRGYSGELF
TRBV15	TRBJ2-3	ATSAQLGGLDTQY
TRBV18	TRBJ1-1	ASSPPERSTEAF
TRBV5-1	TRBJ2-7	ASSLDIGNEQY
TRBV28	TRBJ1-6	ASSLSSRGHSPLH
TRBV7-9	TRBJ1-1	ASSFRPGQSKLEAF
TRBV4-1	TRBJ2-7	ASGTGTSVYEQY
TRBV5-6	TRBJ2-5	ASSRARRSSLYQETQY
TRBV25-1	TRBJ1-2	ASSEYEGQVSGYT
TRBV6-1	TRBJ2-1	ASSERQRGDSEYEQF
TRBV11-2	TRBJ1-2	ASSQHGTDGYT
TRBV25-1	TRBJ2-5	ASSPSGGSQETQY
TRBV19	TRBJ2-3	ASSSGGTGTQY
TRBV15	TRBJ2-5	ATSKAGTQY
TRBV6-5	TRBJ1-1	ASSSTGTLNTEAF
TRBV18	TRBJ2-4	ASSPGGDIQY
TRBV5-1	TRBJ2-3	ASSFLVSGTDTQY
TRBV5-1	TRBJ2-2	ASSSRLAGDGELF
TRBV7-2	TRBJ2-1	ASSSVVPGQVPTYNEQF
TRBV28	TRBJ2-5	ASSNRQGQETQY
TRBV11-2	TRBJ1-6	ASSLDYRGNSPLH
TRBV29-1	TRBJ1-1	SVQPERGGTEAF
TRBV6-5	TRBJ2-1	ASSSEGDTSNEQF
TRBV28	TRBJ2-4	ASSETGLAKNIQY
TRBV9	TRBJ1-1	ASSVEGTGNTEAF
TRBV7-2	TRBJ2-5	ASSTRQGVAQY
TRBV29-1	TRBJ2-1	SVDTTGASYNEQF
TRBV5-8	TRBJ2-5	ASSRRQGGGRPIY
TRBV5-4	TRBJ1-2	ASSPANRNYGYT
TRBV10-3	TRBJ1-1	AISEDRGVAEAF
TRBV6-2/TRBV6-3	TRBJ2-7	ASSYGVANTHYEQY
TRBV7-2	TRBJ2-5	ASRQQGQTRGETQY
TRBV27	TRBJ2-7	ASRWDRASPNEQY
TRBV7-6	TRBJ1-1	ASSPQIALNTEAF
TRBV3-1/TRBV3-2	TRBJ2-7	ASSPGAYEQY
TRBV7-9	TRBJ1-2	ASSLGQGGYGYT
TRBV24-1	TRBJ2-7	ATRTTGTTYEQY
TRBV6-5	TRBJ1-1	AFRGGMNTEAF
TRBV14	TRBJ2-1	ASSQDETSGGYYNEQF
TRBV6-5	TRBJ1-5	ASHRGGNQPQH
TRBV27	TRBJ1-4	ASSLDRGLGKLF
TRBV5-5	TRBJ1-1	ASSLHPGLNTEAF
TRBV19	TRBJ2-7	ASSLTSGGTYEQY
TRBV11-2	TRBJ2-7	ASSLAREVDYEQY
TRBV6-4	TRBJ2-2	ASSETNTGELF
TRBV5-4	TRBJ2-3	ASSLIGRGADTQY
TRBV7-2	TRBJ2-1	ASSPRLVRSYNEQF